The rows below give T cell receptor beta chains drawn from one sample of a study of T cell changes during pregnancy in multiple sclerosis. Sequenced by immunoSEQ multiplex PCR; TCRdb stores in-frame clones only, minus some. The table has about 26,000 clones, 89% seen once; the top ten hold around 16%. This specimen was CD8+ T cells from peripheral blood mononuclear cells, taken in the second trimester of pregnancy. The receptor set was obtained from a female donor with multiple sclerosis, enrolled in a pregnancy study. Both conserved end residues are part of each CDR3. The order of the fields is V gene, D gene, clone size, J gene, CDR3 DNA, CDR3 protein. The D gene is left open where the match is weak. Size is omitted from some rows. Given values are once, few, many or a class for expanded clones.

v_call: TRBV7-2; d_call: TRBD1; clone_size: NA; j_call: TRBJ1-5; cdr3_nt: TGTGCCAGCAGCCGGGACAGGGGGGATCAGCCCCAGCATTTT; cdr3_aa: CASSRDRGDQPQHF
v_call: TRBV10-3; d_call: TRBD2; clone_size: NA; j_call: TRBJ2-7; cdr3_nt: TGTGCCACAGGGGGTAGCGGGAGCAGCGAGCAGTACTTC; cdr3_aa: CATGGSGSSEQYF
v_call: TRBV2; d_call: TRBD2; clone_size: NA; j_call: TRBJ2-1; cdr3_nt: TGTGCCAGCACCCTTGATTCGGGAGGGCCCAATGAGCAGTTCTTC; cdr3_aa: CASTLDSGGPNEQFF
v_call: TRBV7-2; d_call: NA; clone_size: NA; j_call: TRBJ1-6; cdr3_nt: TGTGCCAGCAGCTTAGAAGGTACAGGGTCCTCACCCCTCCACTTT; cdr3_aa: CASSLEGTGSSPLHF
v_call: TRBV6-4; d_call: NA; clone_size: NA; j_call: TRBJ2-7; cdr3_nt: TGTGCCAGCAGTGACGGTCCCCGAGGCGAGCAGTACTTC; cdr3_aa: CASSDGPRGEQYF
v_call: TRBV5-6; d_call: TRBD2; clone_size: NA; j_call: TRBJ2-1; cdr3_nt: TGTGCCAGCAGCCCACCAGCGGGAGCATACAATGAGCAGTTCTTC; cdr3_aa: CASSPPAGAYNEQFF
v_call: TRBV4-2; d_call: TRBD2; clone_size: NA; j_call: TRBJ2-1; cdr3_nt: TGTGCCAGCAGCCAAGGGACTAGCGGGAGTCGGAATGAGCAGTTCTTC; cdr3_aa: CASSQGTSGSRNEQFF
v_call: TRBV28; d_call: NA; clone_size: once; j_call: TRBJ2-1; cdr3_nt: TGTGCCAGCAGTCTGACTATCTTTAGGTTGCAGTTCTTC; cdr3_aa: CASSLTIFRLQFF
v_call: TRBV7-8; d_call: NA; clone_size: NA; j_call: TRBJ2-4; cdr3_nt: TGTGCCAGCAGCACCTCGGGACTTTTAGCCAAAAACATTCAGTACTTC; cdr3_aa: CASSTSGLLAKNIQYF
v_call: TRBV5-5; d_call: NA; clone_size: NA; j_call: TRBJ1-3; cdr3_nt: TGTGCCAGCAGCTTGGATCTTCCCCGACATACGACCTCTGGAAACACCATATATTTT; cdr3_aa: CASSLDLPRHTTSGNTIYF
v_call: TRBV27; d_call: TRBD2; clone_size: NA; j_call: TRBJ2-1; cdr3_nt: TGTGCCAGCAGTAACCGACTAGCGGGAGTCAGTGTTAATGAGCAGTTCTTC; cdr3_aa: CASSNRLAGVSVNEQFF
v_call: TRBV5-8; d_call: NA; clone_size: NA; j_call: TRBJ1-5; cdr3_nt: TGTGCCAGCAGTGGGCCCAGGGAAAATCAGCCCCAGCATTTT; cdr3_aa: CASSGPRENQPQHF
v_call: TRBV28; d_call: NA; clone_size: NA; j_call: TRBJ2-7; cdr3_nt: TGTGCCAGCAGTCCCCCCTCGGGGGAAAAATACGAGCAGTACTTC; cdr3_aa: CASSPPSGEKYEQYF
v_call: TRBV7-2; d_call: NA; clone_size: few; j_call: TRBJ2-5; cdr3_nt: TGTGCCAGCAGCTTCGACCAAGAGACCCAGTACTTC; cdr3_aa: CASSFDQETQYF
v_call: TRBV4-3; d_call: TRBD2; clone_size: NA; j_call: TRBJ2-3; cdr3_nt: TGCGCCAGCAGCCAAGACCGACTAGCGGGAGGGGAAGATACGCAGTATTTT; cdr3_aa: CASSQDRLAGGEDTQYF
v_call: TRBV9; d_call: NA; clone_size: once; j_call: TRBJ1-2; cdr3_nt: TGTGCCAGCAGCACGAGGGCAGGAGGCTACACCTTC; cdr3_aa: CASSTRAGGYTF
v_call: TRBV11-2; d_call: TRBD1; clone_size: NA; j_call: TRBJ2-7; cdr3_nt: TGTGCCAGCAGCTTAGTGTATGTAGGGGGCGACCCGCAGCAGTACTTC; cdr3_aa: CASSLVYVGGDPQQYF
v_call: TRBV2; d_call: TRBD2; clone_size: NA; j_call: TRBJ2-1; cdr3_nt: TGTGCCAGCAGTGAAGGCCTAGCGGGACGCTACGCTGAGCAGTTCTTC; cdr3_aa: CASSEGLAGRYAEQFF
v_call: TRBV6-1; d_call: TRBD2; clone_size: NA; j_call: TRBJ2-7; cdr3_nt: TGTGCCAGCAGTGAAACCCCAGGGACTAGCGGGATCCAGGAGCAGTACTTC; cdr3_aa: CASSETPGTSGIQEQYF
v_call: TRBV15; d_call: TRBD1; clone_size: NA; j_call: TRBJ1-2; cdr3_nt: TGTGCCACCAGCAGGACAGGGGGCGATTCCTACTATGGCTACACCTTC; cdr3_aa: CATSRTGGDSYYGYTF
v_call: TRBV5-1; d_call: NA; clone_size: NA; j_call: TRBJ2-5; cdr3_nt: TGCGCCAGCAGCTTGGAGGCGGCTAGCCCGACCCCCCAAGAGACCCAGTACTTC; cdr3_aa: CASSLEAASPTPQETQYF
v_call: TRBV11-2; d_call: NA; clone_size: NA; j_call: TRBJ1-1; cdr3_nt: TGTGCCAGCAGCTCAATGACAGAACCGAGTACTGAAGCTTTCTTT; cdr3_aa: CASSSMTEPSTEAFF
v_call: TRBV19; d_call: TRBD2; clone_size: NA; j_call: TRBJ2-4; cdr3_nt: TGTGCCAGTAGTCGGGGACTAGGGGCCAAAAACATTCAGTACTTC; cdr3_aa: CASSRGLGAKNIQYF
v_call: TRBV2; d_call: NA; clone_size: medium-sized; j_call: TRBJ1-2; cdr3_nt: TGTGCCGCGGGGCCTTTCACCTTC; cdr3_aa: CAAGPFTF
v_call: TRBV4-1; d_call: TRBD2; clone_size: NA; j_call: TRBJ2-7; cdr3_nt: TGCGCCAGCAGCCTGGGACTAGATGGATACGAGCAGTACTTC; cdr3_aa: CASSLGLDGYEQYF
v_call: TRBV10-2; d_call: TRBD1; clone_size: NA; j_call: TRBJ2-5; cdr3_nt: TGCGCCACCGACCCGGGACAGGGCCAAGAGACCCAGTACTTC; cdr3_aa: CATDPGQGQETQYF
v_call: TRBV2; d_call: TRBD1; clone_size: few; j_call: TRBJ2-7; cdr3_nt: TGTGCCAGCAGTGATGCTGGGCCAGGGGGCTACGAGCAGTACTTC; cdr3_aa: CASSDAGPGGYEQYF
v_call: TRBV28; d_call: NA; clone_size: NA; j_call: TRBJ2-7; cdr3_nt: TGTGCCAGCAACGGCAGCTTGGAGGACGAGCAGTACTTC; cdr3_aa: CASNGSLEDEQYF
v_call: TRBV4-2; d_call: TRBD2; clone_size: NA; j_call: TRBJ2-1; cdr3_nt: TGTGCCAGCAGCCCCAAGGAGATTAGCGGGAGGGGAGGCTCCTACAATGAGCAGTTCTTC; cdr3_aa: CASSPKEISGRGGSYNEQFF
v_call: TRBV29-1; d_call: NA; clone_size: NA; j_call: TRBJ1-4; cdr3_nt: TGCAGCGTTGAAGTACAGCTAACTAATGAAAAACTGTTTTTT; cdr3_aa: CSVEVQLTNEKLFF
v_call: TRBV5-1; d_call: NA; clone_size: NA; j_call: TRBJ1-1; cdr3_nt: TGCGCCAGCAGCTTGGTGGCGAACACTGAAGCTTTCTTT; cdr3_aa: CASSLVANTEAFF
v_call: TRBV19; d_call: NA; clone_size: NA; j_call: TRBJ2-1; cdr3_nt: TGTGCCAGCGCCCACGTAGGGAGCGACTACAATGAGCAGTTCTTC; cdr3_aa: CASAHVGSDYNEQFF
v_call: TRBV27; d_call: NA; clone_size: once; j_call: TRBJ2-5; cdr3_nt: TGTGCCAGCAGTTTGGGGGGGGCCCAAGAGACCCAGTACTTC; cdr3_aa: CASSLGGAQETQYF
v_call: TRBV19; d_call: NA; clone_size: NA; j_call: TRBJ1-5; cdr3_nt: TGTGCCAGTAGTATCGGGGTGTCTAAGCCCCAGCATTTT; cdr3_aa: CASSIGVSKPQHF
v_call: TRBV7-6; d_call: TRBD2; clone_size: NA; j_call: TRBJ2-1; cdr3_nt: TGTGCCAGCAGCTTAGCGACCGGGGAACTAGCGGTGAATGAGCAGTTCTTC; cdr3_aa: CASSLATGELAVNEQFF
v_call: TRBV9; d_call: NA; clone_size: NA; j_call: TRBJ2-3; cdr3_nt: TGTGCCAGCAGCATAAGCGGATGGGGCACAGATACGCAGTATTTT; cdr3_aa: CASSISGWGTDTQYF
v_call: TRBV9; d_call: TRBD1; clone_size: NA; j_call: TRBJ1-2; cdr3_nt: TGTGCCAGCAGCCTGGGACAGGGGCAGGACTATGGCTACACCTTC; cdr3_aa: CASSLGQGQDYGYTF
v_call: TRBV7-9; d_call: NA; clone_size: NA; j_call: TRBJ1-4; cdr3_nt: TGTGCCAGCAGCTTAGCGGACAGCGCAAATGAAAAACTGTTTTTT; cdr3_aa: CASSLADSANEKLFF
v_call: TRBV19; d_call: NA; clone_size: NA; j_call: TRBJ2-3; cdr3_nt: TGTGCCAGTAGTATGGAATTGGCGGTCCGTGCCGATACGCAGTATTTT; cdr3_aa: CASSMELAVRADTQYF
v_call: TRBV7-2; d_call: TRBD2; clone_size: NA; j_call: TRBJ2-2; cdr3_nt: TGTGCCAGCAGCCCTAGGACTAGGTCCGGTATCGGGGAGCTGTTTTTT; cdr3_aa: CASSPRTRSGIGELFF
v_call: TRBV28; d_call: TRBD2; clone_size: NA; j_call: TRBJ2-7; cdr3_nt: TGTGCCAGCGTGACTAGCGCCTCCTACGAGCAGTACTTC; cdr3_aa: CASVTSASYEQYF
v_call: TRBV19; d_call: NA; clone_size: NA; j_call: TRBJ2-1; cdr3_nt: TGTGCCAGTAGTATAGGAGAGATCAATGAGCAGTTCTTC; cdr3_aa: CASSIGEINEQFF